This paragraph covers one TCR beta chain sequence. Its target is not known. CDR3 length: 20 residues. V was clipped by 4 bases and J by 0 bases; unmatched bases: 12. The germline gives CDR1 SGHNT, CDR2 YYREEE (reference sequence). This specimen belongs to a study of OX40 agonist ivuxolimab in advanced cancers. As for the study in general: Past anti-PD-1, anti-PD-L1 or anti-CTLA-4 therapy was accepted, and 40% to 45% had received some. Study observations and caveats: Certain nonresponders additionally had low normalized T-cell clonal expansion. At 0.1 to 3.0 mg/kg, clonal expansion of CD4+ and CD8+ blood T cells had occurred by week 6.

Assay: immunoSEQ multiplex PCR; the TCRdb copy retains only in-frame clones and omits some. The sample holds around 100,000 clones, approximately 90% seen once. V and J are TRBV5-4 and TRBJ2-2, with 13 bases that match TRBD2. This specimen was CD4+ or CD8+ T cells sorted from blood, taken in a trial of the OX40 agonist ivuxolimab. The receptor was derived from an adult with an advanced solid tumor such as melanoma, head and neck, liver or kidney cancer. CDR3 in DNA: TGTGCCAGCAGCAAATTGGGACTAGCGGGATCACCCGCGAACACCGGGGAGCTGTTTTTT. This translates into CASSKLGLAGSPANTGELFF.